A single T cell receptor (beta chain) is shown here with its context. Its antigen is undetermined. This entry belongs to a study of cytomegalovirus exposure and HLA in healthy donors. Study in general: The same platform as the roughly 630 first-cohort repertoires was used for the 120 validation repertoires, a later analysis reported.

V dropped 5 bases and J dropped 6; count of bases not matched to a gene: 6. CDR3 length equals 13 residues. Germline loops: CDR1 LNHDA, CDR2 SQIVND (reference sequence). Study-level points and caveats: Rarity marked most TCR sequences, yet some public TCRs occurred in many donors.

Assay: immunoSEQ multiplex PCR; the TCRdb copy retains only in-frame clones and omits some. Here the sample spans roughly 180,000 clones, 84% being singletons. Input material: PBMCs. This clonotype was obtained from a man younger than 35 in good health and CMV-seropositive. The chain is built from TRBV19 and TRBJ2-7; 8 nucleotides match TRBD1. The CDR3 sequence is CASSAGQGTEQYF. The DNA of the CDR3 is TGTGCCAGTAGTGCTGGACAGGGAACCGAGCAGTACTTC.